This T cell receptor (beta chain) was sequenced for a study of CD8 T cells in cerebrospinal fluid in Alzheimer's disease (dated by TCRdb to between 2020 and 2021). Regarding the study in general: To assess CSF T cell clonal expansion, the study used two single-cell approaches: plate-based nested PCR sequencing and droplet-based sequencing. The study tested whether clonally expanded T cells were present in cerebrospinal fluid from healthy elderly individuals and from patients with neurodegenerative disease. In the droplet-based CSF analysis comparing patients with controls, about 9 healthy controls (about 11,000 cells) and about 9 patients with MCI or Alzheimer's disease (over 9,000 cells) were included. CSF gene-expression analysis, which included Parkinson's disease patients, covered 24 samples in total.

All participants were free of acute infectious disease and in good physical condition. Neurodegeneration in patients was confirmed with biomarkers including neurofilament, amyloid-beta and tau. For droplet-based sequencing, live CSF cells were sorted using a live/dead marker. CSF was obtained by lumbar puncture, and immune cells were pelleted by centrifugation at 300g. Each CSF sample was examined for red blood cells, and any sample with blood contamination was excluded. CSF cells were cryopreserved in freezing medium, frozen overnight at -80 °C, and then stored in liquid nitrogen. Before analysis, CSF samples were kept in storage for less than six months. The protocol used for the library was 10x single-cell sequencing. 10X Genomics single-cell V(D)J and 5' gene-expression libraries were used to profile CSF cells. An Illumina NextSeq550 was used to sequence the CSF single-cell TCR libraries. For the original study's pipeline: V(D)J reads were aligned to the vdj-GRCh38 alts ensemble 2.0.0 reference and processed with the Cell Ranger vdj pipeline. Clonotypes were defined as cell barcodes sharing the same set of productive CDR3 nucleotide sequences. To link clonality with transcriptional profiles, clonotype information was added to the Seurat v3.0 gene-expression metadata. Any CSF cell with more than 1,800 genes, more than 7,500 UMIs or more than 10% mitochondrial reads was removed. To find TCRs with known antigen specificity, CDR3-beta sequences were matched against VDJdb. Only TCRs with complete alpha and beta chains were included in the network analysis of clone sharing, which used the R package qgraph. Following reprocessing of the reads by TCRdb, the data hold one row per CDR3 protein sequence and no DNA is available. The V and J calls and clone size are TCRdb's, not the authors'. The sample table holds approximately 1,600 distinct CDR3 sequences. Approximately 8% of the sample belongs to the ten largest clones.

What the authors observed across the whole study: The EBV-specific clones were neither the most highly expanded clones nor enriched among patients. Finding EBV-specific TCRs in CSF, the authors cautioned, does not establish a causal link between EBV and Alzheimer's disease. A higher percentage of TCRs was made up by the largest CSF clone in patients with MCI or Alzheimer's disease than in controls. The overall clonality comparison included only samples with detectable clones (around eleven healthy, 5 MCI, 5 AD, 6 PD). In pooled data, a highly expanded clone (at least 3% of TCRs) occurred in 1 of 10 healthy subjects versus most of the 6 Alzheimer's patients.

Comment on this clonotype: Its target antigen remains unknown.

Looking up the germline V gene (reference sequence) yields CDR1 LNHDA and CDR2 SQIVND. The CDR3, cysteine through phenylalanine, is 14 amino acids long. The nucleotide record is missing. The sequence links TRBV19 to TRBJ1-2; TCRdb outputs TRBD1, but without DNA this stays unchecked. The sequencing sample was made of cerebrospinal fluid. The receptor comes from a human donor with mild cognitive impairment. The CDR3 has the sequence CASSALDRVDGYTF.